This T cell receptor beta chain was profiled in a study of HIV-infected patients and healthy controls. The CDR3 is made up of 16 amino acids. Germline trimming cut 6 bases from V and 4 bases from J; bases unmatched to any gene: 12. TCRdb analysed the 5' RACE reads with MiXCR anew, one entry per CDR3 protein. The table has 15,000 to 20,000 distinct CDR3 sequences, approximately 19% seen once. V is TRBV12-3 or TRBV12-4 and J is TRBJ2-3; 8 positions match TRBD2. Sequencing used CD8+ T cells from blood. The clonotype comes from a human donor in good health. DNA of the CDR3: TGTGCCAGCAGGGGCACTAGCGGAACCAATCCAGATACGCAGTATTTT. This encodes CASRGTSGTNPDTQYF.